These T cell receptor beta chains were read from a single sample in a study of T cells after yellow fever vaccination. TCRdb re-called the 5' RACE reads with MiXCR, one entry per CDR3 protein. This table holds approximately 330,000 distinct CDR3 sequences, around 13% found once. The material sequenced was CD4+ T cells sorted from PBMCs, taken 15 days after the yellow fever booster vaccination. These receptors came from a man between 18 and 29 years old who received the YFV17D yellow fever vaccine. The conserved cysteine and the conserved F or W are not part of the CDR3 here.

V gene	J gene	CDR3 length	CDR3 protein
TRBV5-1	TRBJ2-7	13	ASSPGGGPVREQY
TRBV5-1	TRBJ2-5	13	ASSLDSPTGETQY
TRBV7-2	TRBJ1-6	15	ASSQRQGGSYNSPLH
TRBV6-2/TRBV6-3	TRBJ1-1	12	ASRDPYVNTEAF
TRBV7-2	TRBJ2-1	15	ASSSLGRISSYNEQF
TRBV20-1	TRBJ2-7	10	SAMPGANEQY
TRBV6-2/TRBV6-3	TRBJ2-7	11	ASSSRQGYEQY
TRBV7-2	TRBJ1-6	12	ASSLGGRDSPLH
TRBV6-2/TRBV6-3	TRBJ1-2	10	ASSGQGHGYT
TRBV6-2/TRBV6-3	TRBJ2-1	14	ASSYLVAGGHNEQF
TRBV20-1	TRBJ2-1	12	SARDIAGGLKQF
TRBV6-5	TRBJ1-4	16	ASKRIAGQGPLVEKLF
TRBV7-8	TRBJ2-1	11	ASSSLVHNEQF
TRBV29-1	TRBJ2-3	12	SVLLPPGSDTQY
TRBV20-1	TRBJ2-3	12	SARRQGRTDTQY
TRBV29-1	TRBJ2-3	14	SVEAPLGVVTDTQY
TRBV3-1	TRBJ2-5	10	ASSQEVETQY
TRBV28	TRBJ2-2	13	ASDTGGAGTGELF
TRBV24-1	TRBJ2-1	12	ATSGAGGGNEQF
TRBV20-1	TRBJ2-7	11	SASTGTLDEQY
TRBV3-1	TRBJ1-2	10	ASSQGEEGYT
TRBV5-6	TRBJ1-1	13	ASSLVGRANTEAF
TRBV10-3	TRBJ2-1	16	AISEKGTSGGIGNEQF
TRBV5-4	TRBJ2-1	12	ASSLDRGSREQF
TRBV5-6	TRBJ2-3	16	ASSPLGGSGGRGDTQY
TRBV28	TRBJ1-5	10	ASTGGNQPQH
TRBV18	TRBJ2-6	14	ASSPSVGSGANVLT
TRBV2	TRBJ2-5	11	ASTSGREETQY
TRBV25-1	TRBJ1-2	14	ASSEVLGQGRLGYT
TRBV4-3	TRBJ2-1	11	ASSQDHRALLF
TRBV7-3	TRBJ2-3	12	ASSLGRVTDTQY
TRBV19	TRBJ1-2	14	ASKIGAPGVVYGYT
TRBV4-3	TRBJ2-1	15	ASSQAGAAGAYNEQF
TRBV5-6	TRBJ1-2	11	ASSPTVDYGYT
TRBV6-5	TRBJ1-6	13	ASSYDRDTNSPLH
TRBV11-2	TRBJ1-2	10	ASSSGARGYT
TRBV18	TRBJ2-5	10	ASSPNQETQY
TRBV15	TRBJ2-3	12	ATSRDPRADTQY
TRBV7-2	TRBJ1-1	12	ASSSSPGSVIAF
TRBV7-9	TRBJ1-5	14	ASSLEGEYGNQPQH
TRBV9	TRBJ2-1	13	ASSRDGGTYNEQF
TRBV7-4	TRBJ2-7	10	ASSLIGCEQY
TRBV7-9	TRBJ2-1	11	ASSFGHGDEQF